This is a list of T cell receptor beta chains from one sample in a study of blood T cells in healthy people across ages. TCRdb recomputed calls from the 5' RACE reads with MiXCR, one row per CDR3 protein. The data contain about 1,000,000 distinct CDR3 sequences, 35% to 55% of them singletons. Sequencing was done on a sample of blood. These receptors originate from a woman aged 55-69 years in good health. The CDR3 runs from the conserved cysteine through the conserved F or W. D genes are given only for firm matches. Clone size appears in some rows only: once, few, many, or a class for an expanded clone.

TRBV7-9	15	once	.	TRBJ2-7	CASTDEARGGYEQYF	TGTGCCAGCACCGACGAAGCAAGAGGGGGGTACGAGCAGTACTTC
TRBV24-1	12	many	.	TRBJ2-1	CATSDSYNEQFF	TGTGCCACCAGTGACAGTTACAATGAGCAGTTCTTC
TRBV20-1	14	.	TRBD2	TRBJ2-7	CSASRGRAYNEQYF	TGCAGTGCTAGCCGGGGGAGGGCCTACAATGAGCAGTACTTC
TRBV12-3/TRBV12-4	13	.	.	TRBJ1-2	CASSSYADYGYTF	TGTGCCAGCAGTTCGTATGCGGACTATGGCTACACCTTC
TRBV29-1	14	.	.	TRBJ2-7	CSVTLPGLSYEQYF	TGCAGCGTTACCCTTCCGGGTCTCTCCTACGAGCAGTACTTC
TRBV15	16	.	.	TRBJ2-7	CATSRWGGQSSYEQYF	TGTGCCACCAGCAGGTGGGGGGGCCAAAGCTCCTACGAGCAGTACTTC
TRBV20-1	15	.	.	TRBJ2-5	CSARNEIAAQETQYF	TGCAGTGCTAGAAACGAAATAGCGGCGCAAGAGACCCAGTACTTC
TRBV20-1	13	.	.	TRBJ2-1	CSAQTPRSHEQFF	TGCAGTGCGCAGACTCCCAGGAGCCATGAGCAGTTCTTC
TRBV7-9	16	many	TRBD2	TRBJ2-3	CASSLVWGLRTDTQYF	TGTGCCAGCAGCTTAGTTTGGGGACTACGCACAGATACGCAGTATTTT
TRBV6-2/TRBV6-3	14	few	.	TRBJ2-5	CASLDRSSGETQYF	TGTGCCAGCCTTGACAGGTCGTCGGGAGAGACCCAGTACTTC
TRBV7-8	14	.	.	TRBJ2-3	CAVKRGGSTDTQYF	TGTGCCGTGAAACGTGGCGGGAGCACAGATACGCAGTATTTT
TRBV29-1	12	.	.	TRBJ2-7	CSAGLRAYEQYF	TGCAGCGCGGGACTGAGAGCCTACGAGCAGTACTTC
TRBV20-1	14	few	TRBD2	TRBJ2-7	CSARTVAGAFEQYF	TGCAGTGCTAGAACCGTAGCGGGAGCTTTCGAGCAGTACTTC
TRBV29-1	15	.	TRBD2	TRBJ2-1	CSVVGREGVYNEQFF	TGCAGCGTTGTTGGGCGGGAGGGGGTTTACAATGAGCAGTTCTTC
TRBV7-9	16	.	.	TRBJ2-3	CASSSSRLVITDTQYF	TGTGCCAGCAGCTCAAGTCGCCTAGTTATCACAGATACGCAGTATTTT
TRBV3-1	14	.	.	TRBJ2-5	CASSPSLAWETQYF	TGTGCCAGCAGCCCCAGTCTCGCGTGGGAGACCCAGTACTTC
TRBV3-1	14	.	.	TRBJ2-7	CASSQDPVTYEQYF	TGTGCCAGCAGTCAAGATCCGGTTACCTACGAGCAGTACTTC
TRBV12-5	11	.	.	TRBJ1-2	CASGAGYGYTF	TGTGCTAGTGGGGCAGGTTATGGCTACACCTTC
TRBV20-1	12	.	.	TRBJ2-3	CSASAPRGYAYF	TGCAGTGCTAGCGCCCCACGGGGATACGCGTATTTT
TRBV6-4	14	.	TRBD1	TRBJ1-2	CASSDSGQGYGYTF	TGTGCCAGCAGTGACTCTGGACAGGGCTATGGCTACACCTTC
TRBV15	13	many	.	TRBJ2-7	CATSRQGHYEQYF	TGTGCCACCAGCAGACAGGGCCACTACGAGCAGTACTTC
TRBV18	15	.	TRBD1	TRBJ2-7	CASSPGVTGSYEQYF	TGTGCCAGCTCTCCTGGGGTGACAGGGTCCTACGAGCAGTACTTC
TRBV18	16	many	TRBD1	TRBJ2-1	CASSPFDRGTYNEQFF	TGTGCCAGCTCACCATTCGACAGGGGGACCTACAATGAGCAGTTCTTC
TRBV6-5	14	.	.	TRBJ2-4	CAGSPYGGHSIQYF	TGTGCCGGCAGTCCCTACGGGGGACATTCGATTCAGTACTTC
TRBV24-1	13	few	TRBD1	TRBJ2-3	CATATGGRDTQYF	TGTGCCACAGCGACAGGGGGCAGGGATACGCAGTATTTT
TRBV20-1	15	.	.	TRBJ1-5	CSASSGEEENQPQHF	TGCAGTGCTAGCAGCGGGGAGGAGGAAAATCAGCCCCAGCATTTT
TRBV10-3	14	.	TRBD2	TRBJ2-3	CAIRRTSSTDTQYF	TGTGCCATCAGGCGGACTAGCTCCACAGATACGCAGTATTTT
TRBV24-1	13	.	.	TRBJ2-1	CATSDLTDNEQFF	TGTGCCACCAGTGATTTAACGGACAATGAGCAGTTCTTC
TRBV3-1	14	.	TRBD1	TRBJ2-1	CASSRTGTHNEQFF	TGTGCCAGCAGCCGGACAGGGACCCACAATGAGCAGTTCTTC
TRBV2	16	once	TRBD1	TRBJ2-1	CASSEVQGQGAGEQFF	TGTGCCAGCAGTGAAGTTCAAGGACAGGGGGCGGGTGAGCAGTTCTTC
TRBV28	15	few	TRBD2	TRBJ2-7	CASSFASGTSYEQYF	TGTGCCAGCAGTTTCGCTAGCGGGACTTCCTACGAGCAGTACTTC
TRBV12-3/TRBV12-4	21	.	TRBD2	TRBJ2-5	CASSFGVTSGRAFSYQETQYF	TGTGCCAGCAGCTTTGGCGTGACTAGCGGGAGGGCCTTCTCGTACCAAGAGACCCAGTACTTC
TRBV24-1	15	few	.	TRBJ2-3	CATSDARGYTDTQYF	TGTGCCACCAGTGATGCCCGCGGGTACACAGATACGCAGTATTTT
TRBV29-1	10	few	.	TRBJ2-5	CSGGILQQYF	TGCAGCGGCGGGATCCTACAGCAGTACTTC
TRBV20-1	14	.	TRBD1	TRBJ2-7	CSATGGQGRVEQYF	TGCAGTGCTACCGGGGGACAGGGAAGGGTCGAGCAGTACTTC
TRBV11-2	13	few	.	TRBJ2-4	CASSPWRGNIQYF	TGTGCCAGCAGCCCGTGGCGGGGAAACATTCAGTACTTC
TRBV11-2	14	.	.	TRBJ2-7	CASSLALIAYEQYF	TGTGCCAGCAGCTTAGCTCTGATAGCCTACGAGCAGTACTTC
TRBV2	13	.	.	TRBJ1-2	CASSRDKLYGYTF	TGTGCCAGCAGCCGCGACAAGTTATATGGCTACACCTTC
TRBV19	14	few	.	TRBJ2-6	CASSIQGEANVLTF	TGTGCCAGTAGTATCCAGGGAGAGGCCAACGTCCTGACTTTC
TRBV27	15	.	TRBD1	TRBJ1-1	CASSSRQGVVTEAFF	TGTGCCAGCAGTTCTCGACAGGGGGTGGTAACTGAAGCTTTCTTT
TRBV7-2	14	once	.	TRBJ2-3	CASSLSGFIDTQYF	TGTGCCAGCAGCTTGTCAGGGTTTATAGATACGCAGTATTTT
TRBV10-3	13	few	.	TRBJ2-7	CATGQFLSYEQYF	TGTGCCACCGGACAGTTCCTCTCCTACGAGCAGTACTTC